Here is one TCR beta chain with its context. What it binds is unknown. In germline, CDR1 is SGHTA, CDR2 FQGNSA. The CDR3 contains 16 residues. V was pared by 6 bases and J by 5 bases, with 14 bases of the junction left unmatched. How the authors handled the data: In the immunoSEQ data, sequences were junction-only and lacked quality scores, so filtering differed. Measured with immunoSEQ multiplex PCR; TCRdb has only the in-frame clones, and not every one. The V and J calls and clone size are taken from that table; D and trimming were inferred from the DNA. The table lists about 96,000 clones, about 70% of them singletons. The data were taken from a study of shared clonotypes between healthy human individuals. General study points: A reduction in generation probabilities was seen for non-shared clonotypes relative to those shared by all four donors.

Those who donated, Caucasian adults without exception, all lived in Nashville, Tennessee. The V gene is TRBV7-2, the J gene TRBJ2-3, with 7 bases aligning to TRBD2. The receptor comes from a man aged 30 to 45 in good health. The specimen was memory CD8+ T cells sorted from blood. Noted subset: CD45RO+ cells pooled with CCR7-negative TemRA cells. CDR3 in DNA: TGTGCCAGCAGACCCCCACTTGGGAGGGCCAGAGATACGCAGTATTTT. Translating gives CASRPPLGRARDTQYF.